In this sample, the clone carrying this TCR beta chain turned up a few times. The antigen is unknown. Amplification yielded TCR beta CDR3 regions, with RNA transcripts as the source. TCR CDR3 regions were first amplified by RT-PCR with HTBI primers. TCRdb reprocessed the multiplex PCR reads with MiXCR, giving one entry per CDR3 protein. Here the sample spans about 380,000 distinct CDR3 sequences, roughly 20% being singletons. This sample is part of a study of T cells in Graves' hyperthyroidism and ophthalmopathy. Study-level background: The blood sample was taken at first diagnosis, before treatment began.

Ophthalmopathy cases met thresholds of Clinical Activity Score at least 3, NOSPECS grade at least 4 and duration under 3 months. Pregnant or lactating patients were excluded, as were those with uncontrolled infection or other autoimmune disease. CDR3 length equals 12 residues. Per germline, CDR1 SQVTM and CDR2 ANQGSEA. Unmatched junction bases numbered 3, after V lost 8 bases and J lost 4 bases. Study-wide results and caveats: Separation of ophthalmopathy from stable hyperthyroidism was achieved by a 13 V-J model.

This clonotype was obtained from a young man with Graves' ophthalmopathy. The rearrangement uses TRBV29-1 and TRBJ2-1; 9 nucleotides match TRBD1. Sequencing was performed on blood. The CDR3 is CSLGQGYNEQFF. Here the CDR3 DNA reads TGCAGCCTGGGACAGGGATACAATGAGCAGTTCTTC.